A single sample gave rise to the 22 T cell receptor beta chains below, sequenced in a study of cytomegalovirus exposure and HLA in healthy donors. PCR was performed using 60 Vbeta and 13 Jbeta primers. Libraries were prepared by immunoSEQ multiplex PCR; TCRdb keeps only in-frame clonotypes and omits some of them. This sample yields about 130,000 clones, of which roughly 82% are seen a single time; 0.95% to 1.5% belongs to the top ten. Material for sequencing was PBMCs. The origin of the receptors is a boy between 5 and 17 years old in good health and CMV-seronegative.

The V and J genes are TRBV5-4 and TRBJ2-7; 10 bases fit TRBD2. From germline, CDR1 is SGHNT and CDR2 YYREEE (reference sequence). The length of the CDR3 is 15 residues. V dropped 0 bases and J dropped 6; count of bases not matched to a gene: 6. The CDR3, as DNA: TGTGCCAGCAGCTTGGCCCCAGCGGGAGGGAGCGAGCAGTACTTC. Translation: CASSLAPAGGSEQYF. The complete variable domain, with remaining parts taken from reference TRBV5-4 and TRBJ2-7, reads ETGVTQSPTHLIKTRGQQVTLRCSSQSGHNTVSWYQQALGQGPQFIFQYYREEENGRGNFPPRFSGLQFPNYSSELNVNALELDDSALYLCASSLAPAGGSEQYFGPGTRLTVT.

This chain connects TRBV4-1 to TRBJ2-1; D possibly corresponds to TRBD1 (6 bases). V lost 1 base, J lost 5 bases, and 12 bases lay in between. The germline gives CDR1 MGHRA, CDR2 YSYEKL. The length of the CDR3 is 15 residues. CDR3 in amino acids: CASSQGTGSDNEQFF. The CDR3 coding sequence is TGCGCCAGCAGCCAAGGAACAGGGAGCGACAATGAGCAGTTCTTC.

The chain carries TRBV30 and TRBJ2-3; TRBD2 is a possible D gene (6 bases). V shed 5 bases and J shed 0 bases, with 15 bases lying between them. Per the germline V gene, CDR1 is GTSNPN and CDR2 is SVGIG (reference sequence). The CDR3 contains 15 residues. CDR3: CAWGGQDISTDTQYF. The CDR3 DNA follows: TGTGCCTGGGGAGGGCAGGACATTAGCACAGATACGCAGTATTTT.

This clone was counted between two and nine times. The chain carries TRBV11-2 and TRBJ2-7, with 8 bases lining up with TRBD1. Germline CDR1 SGHAT, CDR2 FQNNGV. J lost 2 bases, V lost 5 bases, and 2 bases had no gene match. This CDR3 comprises 13 residues. CDR3 protein: CASSGTGPYEQYF. CDR3 nucleotide sequence: TGTGCCAGCAGCGGGACAGGTCCCTACGAGCAGTACTTC.

This rearrangement joins TRBV2 to TRBJ2-1; D possibly corresponds to TRBD2 (6 bases). CDR1 and CDR2 (germline): SNHLY, FYNNEI. The CDR3 sequence is 12 residues long. Trimming shortened V by 7 bases and J by 14 bases, and 18 bases separated the two germline ends. The CDR3 protein is CASTYRRGPKFF. CDR3 bases: TGTGCCAGCACTTACAGGAGGGGACCAAAGTTCTTC.

This chain uses TRBV30 with TRBJ1-1; D remains ambiguous. The CDR3 loop spans 11 amino acids. Trimming stripped 0 bases from V and 11 bases from J, with 10 bases between. Germline V gene sequence: CDR1 GTSNPN, CDR2 SVGIG (reference sequence). CDR3 sequence: CAWSVGLEAFF. Written as DNA, the CDR3 is TGTGCCTGGAGTGTAGGTCTGGAGGCTTTCTTT.

The chain employs TRBV14 and TRBJ2-1; 11 positions match TRBD2. Looked up from germline, CDR1 is SGHDN and CDR2 is FVKESK. CDR3 length: 19 residues. With 1 base clipped from V and 6 bases from J, the junction kept 14 bases outside the gene matches. For the CDR3, the DNA is TGTGCCAGCAGCCAAGCATTAAGATTACTAGCGGGAGTTTCCAATGAGCAGTTCTTC. It is translated as CASSQALRLLAGVSNEQFF.

The CDR3: CASSSSSGANVLTF. CDR3 DNA sequence: TGTGCCAGCAGCTCCAGCTCTGGGGCCAACGTCCTGACTTTC. The chain joins TRBV5-4 to TRBJ2-6; no clear D gene. In germline, CDR1 is SGHNT, CDR2 YYREEE (reference sequence). This CDR3 is built from 14 residues. V was cut by 3 bases and J by 0 bases, with 4 bases left in between.

The sample holds one count of this clone. The rearrangement uses TRBV6-5 and TRBJ2-7, with 8 bases that match TRBD1. V gave up 3 bases and J gave up 3 bases; unmatched junction bases: 7. This CDR3 spans 15 amino acids. From germline, CDR1 is MNHEY and CDR2 SVGAGI. CDR3 coding DNA: TGTGCCAGCAGTTATGCCGGGACAGGACTCTACGAGCAGTACTTC. Residues: CASSYAGTGLYEQYF.

The chain carries TRBV2 and TRBJ2-5; possibly TRBD2 for D (5 bases). Germline assignment: CDR1 SNHLY and CDR2 FYNNEI. Trimming cost V 8 bases and J 1 base, with 11 bases left between them. This CDR3 region has 13 residues. CDR3 DNA sequence: TGTGCCAGCTGTAGCGAGTCCCAAGAGACCCAGTACTTC. This codes for CASCSESQETQYF.

V gene TRBV25-1 combines with J gene TRBJ2-1, with unresolved D. The germline V and J ends were trimmed by 3 bases and 0 bases, with 9 bases remaining between them. Germline CDR1 is MGHDK and CDR2 is SYGVNS. There are 15 residues in the CDR3. Here the CDR3 DNA reads TGTGCCAGCAGTGAGGTTAAGAGCTCCTACAATGAGCAGTTCTTC. This encodes CASSEVKSSYNEQFF.

The chain has TRBV7-7 and TRBJ2-1; D unclear. Germline CDR1 reads SSHAT; CDR2 reads FNYEAQ (reference sequence). Trimming took 4 bases from V and 0 from J, leaving 10 bases between them. The CDR3 runs 15 residues. CDR3 sequence reads: CASSSDPGSYNEQFF. CDR3 bases: TGTGCCAGCAGCTCCGACCCGGGCTCCTACAATGAGCAGTTCTTC.

This clone was seen a single time. This CDR3 reads CSVPGLAGVGDTQYF. For the CDR3, the DNA is TGCAGTGTCCCGGGACTAGCGGGAGTTGGAGATACGCAGTATTTT. This chain connects TRBV29-1 to TRBJ2-3, with 14 bases identical to TRBD2. Germline V CDR1 and CDR2: SQVTM, ANQGSEA. The CDR3 spans 15 residues.

This clone was seen a handful of times. This sequence joins TRBV6-5 and TRBJ1-1, with D maybe TRBD1 (5 bases). The germline gives CDR1 MNHEY, CDR2 SVGAGI. The ends were cut back, 5 bases at V and 1 base at J, with 11 bases in the middle. The CDR3 length is 14 residues. CDR3 region: CASSPLTGNTEAFF. The DNA of the CDR3 is TGTGCCAGCAGTCCTTTAACAGGGAACACTGAAGCTTTCTTT.

The gene calls are TRBV30 and TRBJ2-3, with 10 bases identical to TRBD2. Germline trimming cut 3 bases from V and 0 bases from J; bases unmatched to any gene: 6. CDR1 and CDR2 (germline): GTSNPN, SVGIG (reference sequence). This CDR3 has 16 amino acids. The CDR3: CAWSPGLAFSTDTQYF. CDR3 DNA sequence: TGTGCCTGGAGCCCGGGACTAGCGTTTAGCACAGATACGCAGTATTTT.

The V gene is TRBV14, the J gene TRBJ1-2; a possible D gene is TRBD1 (5 bases). This CDR3 has 16 amino acids. Trimming stripped 3 bases from V and 4 bases from J, with 18 bases between. The germline V gene encodes CDR1 SGHDN and CDR2 FVKESK. The CDR3 nucleotides are TGTGCCAGCAGCCACACCCTCGCAGGGTGGGCCTATGGCTACACCTTC. It is translated as CASSHTLAGWAYGYTF. Combining the CDR3 with reference TRBV14 and TRBJ1-2 gives the whole variable domain EAGVTQFPSHSVIEKGQTVTLRCDPISGHDNLYWYRRVMGKEIKFLLHFVKESKQDESGMPNNRFLAERTGGTYSTLKVQPAELEDSGVYFCASSHTLAGWAYGYTFGSGTRLTVV.

Only one count was recorded for this clone. The chain links TRBV30 to TRBJ2-7, with TRBD2 matching over 9 bases. Trimming took 5 bases from V and 5 from J; bases not matched to a gene: 13. The germline V gene encodes CDR1 GTSNPN and CDR2 SVGIG (reference sequence). The CDR3 runs 15 residues. CDR3 sequence reads: CAWHPGAGGRDEQYF. The CDR3 DNA reads as TGTGCCTGGCACCCTGGGGCGGGAGGGCGGGACGAGCAGTACTTC.

Here the CDR3 reads CASSFGTGITEAFF. The CDR3 DNA follows: TGTGCCAGCAGTTTTGGGACAGGGATAACTGAAGCTTTCTTT. The chain combines TRBV27 with TRBJ1-1; TRBD1 matches 9 bases. V gave up 3 bases and J gave up 5 bases; unmatched junction bases: 4. This CDR3 has 14 residues. Germline CDR1 is MNHEY and CDR2 is SMNVEV (reference sequence).

The CDR3 loop is CASSALGGRSLGYTF. The CDR3 coding sequence is TGTGCCAGCAGCGCCCTGGGAGGACGGTCTCTTGGCTACACCTTC. The chain uses TRBV14 and TRBJ1-2, with D hard to call. Germline V gene data show CDR1 as SGHDN and CDR2 as FVKESK. V shed 5 bases and J shed 7 bases, with 20 bases lying between them. This CDR3 region has 15 residues. The whole variable domain, filled in from reference TRBV14 and TRBJ1-2, reads EAGVTQFPSHSVIEKGQTVTLRCDPISGHDNLYWYRRVMGKEIKFLLHFVKESKQDESGMPNNRFLAERTGGTYSTLKVQPAELEDSGVYFCASSALGGRSLGYTFGSGTRLTVV.

V is TRBV4-1 and J is TRBJ2-1; 9 bases are a match to TRBD1. Germline CDR1 and CDR2: MGHRA and YSYEKL. CDR3 length: 15 amino acids. V lost 1 base, J lost 8 bases, and 6 bases stayed unmatched. The CDR3 is CASSQVPQGAYEQFF. CDR3 DNA sequence: TGCGCCAGCAGCCAAGTACCACAGGGGGCCTATGAGCAGTTCTTC.

V and J are TRBV15 and TRBJ2-7; 8 bases match TRBD2. The J segment lost 1 base and the V segment lost 1 base, leaving 3 bases of the junction unmatched. The CDR3 sequence is 15 residues long. CDR1 is LNHNV and CDR2 is YYDKDF in the germline V gene (reference sequence). Here the CDR3 reads CATSRGTSRSYEQYF. CDR3 coding DNA: TGTGCCACCAGCAGAGGGACTAGCCGGTCCTACGAGCAGTACTTC.

V usage is TRBV30 and J usage is TRBJ1-4, with D possibly being TRBD1 (5 bases). In germline, CDR1 is GTSNPN, CDR2 SVGIG (reference sequence). The CDR3 is 13 residues long. V lost 5 bases and J 7 bases, leaving 14 bases between the germline ends. The CDR3 nucleotides are TGTGCCTGGGCCGGGACTGTTATTGAAAAACTGTTTTTT. Translated: CAWAGTVIEKLFF.